Given below is one T cell receptor beta chain in context. Its specificity is not known. Sequenced by immunoSEQ multiplex PCR; TCRdb stores in-frame clones only, minus some. The table shows several thousand clones, with around nine tenths occurring only once. CDR3 length equals 14 residues. CDR1 LGHNT and CDR2 FRNRAP come from the germline V gene. Trimming took 0 bases from V and 8 from J, leaving 13 bases between them. These data come from a study of STAT3 mutations in large granular lymphocyte leukemia. Study at large: Canonical activating STAT3 mutations were detected in roughly half of the longitudinally sequenced T-LGLL patients. Around two fifths of treated T-LGLL patients showed hematologic response to immunosuppression. Study-wide points: After therapy, about 30% of the 18 patients switched clonotypes, all new clones STAT3 wild type. Every T-cell large granular lymphocyte leukemia patient had at least one immunodominant TCR beta clonotype. Sampling intervals varied between patients and samples.

The V gene is TRBV12-5, the J gene TRBJ1-2; D is perhaps TRBD1 (5 bases). The receptor was derived from a man at least 80 years old with T-cell large granular lymphocyte leukemia. Some clones in this sample may be carry-over from other donors' samples. The specimen was peripheral blood mononuclear cells. This chain's CDR3 is CASGLVAGPSGYTF. For the CDR3, the DNA is TGTGCTAGTGGTTTGGTAGCAGGGCCATCGGGCTACACCTTC.